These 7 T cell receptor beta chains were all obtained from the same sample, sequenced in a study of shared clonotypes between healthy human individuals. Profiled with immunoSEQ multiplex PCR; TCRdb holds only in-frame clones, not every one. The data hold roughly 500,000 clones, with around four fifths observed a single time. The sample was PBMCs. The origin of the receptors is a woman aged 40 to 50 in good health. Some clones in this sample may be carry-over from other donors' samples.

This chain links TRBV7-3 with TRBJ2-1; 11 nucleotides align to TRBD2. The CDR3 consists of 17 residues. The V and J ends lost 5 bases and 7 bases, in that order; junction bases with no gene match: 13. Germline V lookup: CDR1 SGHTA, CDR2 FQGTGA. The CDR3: CASSPLPGTSGLNEQFF. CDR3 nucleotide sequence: TGTGCCAGCAGCCCATTACCCGGGACTAGCGGATTGAATGAGCAGTTCTTC.

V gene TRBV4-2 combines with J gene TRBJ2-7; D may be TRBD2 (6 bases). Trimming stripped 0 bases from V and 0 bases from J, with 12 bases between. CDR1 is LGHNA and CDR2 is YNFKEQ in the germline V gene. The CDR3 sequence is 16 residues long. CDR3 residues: CASSQDLQRASYEQYF. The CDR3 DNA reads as TGTGCCAGCAGCCAAGATCTCCAGCGGGCCTCCTACGAGCAGTACTTC.

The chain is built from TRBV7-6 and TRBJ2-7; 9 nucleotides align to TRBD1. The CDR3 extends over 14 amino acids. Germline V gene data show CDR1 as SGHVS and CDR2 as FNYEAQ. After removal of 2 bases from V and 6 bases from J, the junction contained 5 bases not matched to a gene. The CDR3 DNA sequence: TGTGCCAGCAGCTTACTGACAGGGGGGGGCGAGCAGTACTTC. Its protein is CASSLLTGGGEQYF.

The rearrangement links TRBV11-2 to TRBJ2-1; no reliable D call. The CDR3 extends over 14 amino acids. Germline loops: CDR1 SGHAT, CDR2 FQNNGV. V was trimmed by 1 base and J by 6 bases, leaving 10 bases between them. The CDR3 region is CASSLVRASNEQFF. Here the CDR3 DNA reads TGTGCCAGCAGCTTAGTTCGGGCGTCCAATGAGCAGTTCTTC.

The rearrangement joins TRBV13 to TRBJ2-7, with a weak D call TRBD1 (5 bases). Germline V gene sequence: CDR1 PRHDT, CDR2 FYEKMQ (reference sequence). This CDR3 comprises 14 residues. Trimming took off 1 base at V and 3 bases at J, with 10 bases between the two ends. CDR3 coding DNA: TGTGCCAGCAGCTTAGCCAGAAGGGGCTACGAGCAGTACTTC. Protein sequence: CASSLARRGYEQYF. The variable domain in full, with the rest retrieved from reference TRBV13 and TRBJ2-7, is AAGVIQSPRHLIKEKRETATLKCYPIPRHDTVYWYQQGPGQDPQFLISFYEKMQSDKGSIPDRFSAQQFSDYHSELNMSSLELGDSALYFCASSLARRGYEQYFGPGTRLTVT.

In DNA, the CDR3 is TGTGCCAGTCAAAATAGCAATCAGCCCCAGCATTTT. As protein: CASQNSNQPQHF. This chain uses TRBV19 with TRBJ1-5; D gene ambiguous. Germline V CDR1 and CDR2: LNHDA, SQIVND (reference sequence). With 8 bases removed from V and 0 bases from J, the gap between germline ends came to 5 bases. This CDR3 is 12 amino acids long. The complete variable domain, with remaining parts taken from reference TRBV19 and TRBJ1-5, reads DGGITQSPKYLFRKEGQNVTLSCEQNLNHDAMYWYRQDPGQGLRLIYYSQIVNDFQKGDIAEGYSVSREKKESFPLTVTSAQKNPTAFYLCASQNSNQPQHFGDGTRLSIL.

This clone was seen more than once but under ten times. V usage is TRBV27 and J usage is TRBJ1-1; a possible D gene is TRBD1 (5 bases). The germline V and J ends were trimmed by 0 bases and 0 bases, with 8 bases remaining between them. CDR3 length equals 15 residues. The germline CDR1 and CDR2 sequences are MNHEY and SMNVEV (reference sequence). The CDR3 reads CASSLSGGVNTEAFF. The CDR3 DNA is TGTGCCAGCAGTTTATCGGGGGGGGTGAACACTGAAGCTTTCTTT.